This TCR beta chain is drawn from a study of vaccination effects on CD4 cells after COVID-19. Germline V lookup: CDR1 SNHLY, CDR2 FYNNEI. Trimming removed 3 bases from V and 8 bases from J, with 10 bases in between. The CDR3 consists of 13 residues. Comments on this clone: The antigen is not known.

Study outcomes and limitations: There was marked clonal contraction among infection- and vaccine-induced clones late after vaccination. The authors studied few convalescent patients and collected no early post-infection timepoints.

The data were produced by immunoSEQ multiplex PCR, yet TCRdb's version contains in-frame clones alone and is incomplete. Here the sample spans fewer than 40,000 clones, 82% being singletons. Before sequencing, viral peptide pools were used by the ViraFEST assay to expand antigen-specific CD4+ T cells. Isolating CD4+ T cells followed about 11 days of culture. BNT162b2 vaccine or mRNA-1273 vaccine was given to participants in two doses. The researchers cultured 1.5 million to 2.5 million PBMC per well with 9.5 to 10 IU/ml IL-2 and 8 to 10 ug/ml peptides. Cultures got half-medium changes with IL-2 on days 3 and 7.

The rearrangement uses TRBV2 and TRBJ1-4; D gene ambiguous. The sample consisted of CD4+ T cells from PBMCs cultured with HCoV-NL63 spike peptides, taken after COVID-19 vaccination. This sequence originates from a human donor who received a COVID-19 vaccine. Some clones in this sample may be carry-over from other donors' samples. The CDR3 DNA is TGTGCCAGCAGTGAGGGCCACCTCGAAAAACTGTTTTTT. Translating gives CASSEGHLEKLFF.